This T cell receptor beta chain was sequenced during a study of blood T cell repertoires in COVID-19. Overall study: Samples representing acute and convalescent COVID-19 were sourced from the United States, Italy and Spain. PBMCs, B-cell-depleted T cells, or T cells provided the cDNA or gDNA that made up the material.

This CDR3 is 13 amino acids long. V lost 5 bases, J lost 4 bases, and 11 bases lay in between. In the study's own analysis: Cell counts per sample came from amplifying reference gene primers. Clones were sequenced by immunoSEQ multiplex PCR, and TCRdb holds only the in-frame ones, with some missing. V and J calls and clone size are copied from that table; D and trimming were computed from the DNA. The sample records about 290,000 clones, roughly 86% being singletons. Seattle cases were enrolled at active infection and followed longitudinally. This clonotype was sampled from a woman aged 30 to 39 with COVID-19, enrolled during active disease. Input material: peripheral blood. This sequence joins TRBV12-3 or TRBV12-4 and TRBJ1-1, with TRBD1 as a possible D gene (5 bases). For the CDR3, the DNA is TGTGCCAGCAGTCTTCTGGGGGGCACTGAAGCTTTCTTT. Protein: CASSLLGGTEAFF.